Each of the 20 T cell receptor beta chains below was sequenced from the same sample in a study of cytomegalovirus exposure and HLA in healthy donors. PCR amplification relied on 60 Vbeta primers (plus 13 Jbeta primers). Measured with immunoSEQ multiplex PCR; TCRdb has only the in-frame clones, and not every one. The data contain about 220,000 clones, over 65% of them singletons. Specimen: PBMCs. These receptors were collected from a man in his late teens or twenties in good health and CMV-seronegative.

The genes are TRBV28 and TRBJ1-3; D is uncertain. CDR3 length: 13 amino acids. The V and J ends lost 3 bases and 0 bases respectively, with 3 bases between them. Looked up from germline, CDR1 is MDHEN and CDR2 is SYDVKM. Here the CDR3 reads CASSFSSGNTIYF. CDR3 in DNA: TGTGCCAGCAGTTTCAGCTCTGGAAACACCATATATTTT.

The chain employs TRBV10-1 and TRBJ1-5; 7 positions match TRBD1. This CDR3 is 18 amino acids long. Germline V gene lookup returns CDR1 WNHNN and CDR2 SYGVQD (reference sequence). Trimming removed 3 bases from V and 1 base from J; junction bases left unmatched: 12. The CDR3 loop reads CASSEPPPGTESNQPQHF. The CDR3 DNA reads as TGCGCCAGCAGTGAACCCCCACCCGGGACAGAGAGCAATCAGCCCCAGCATTTT.

In DNA form, the CDR3 reads TGTGCCAGCAGCAAAATTAGCGGGAGGGGAAACAATGAGCAGTTCTTC. Translation gives CASSKISGRGNNEQFF. The chain couples TRBV11-2 to TRBJ2-1, with 11 bases that match TRBD2. The junction had 8 bases not matched to a gene; V was cut back by 5 bases and J by 5 bases. CDR1 is SGHAT, CDR2 FQNNGV, per germline. This CDR3 is built from 16 residues.

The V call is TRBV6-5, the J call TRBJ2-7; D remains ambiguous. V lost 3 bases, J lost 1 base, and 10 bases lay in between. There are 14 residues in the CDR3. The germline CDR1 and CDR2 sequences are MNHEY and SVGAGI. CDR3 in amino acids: CASSYWWPSYEQYF. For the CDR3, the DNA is TGTGCCAGCAGTTATTGGTGGCCATCCTACGAGCAGTACTTC.

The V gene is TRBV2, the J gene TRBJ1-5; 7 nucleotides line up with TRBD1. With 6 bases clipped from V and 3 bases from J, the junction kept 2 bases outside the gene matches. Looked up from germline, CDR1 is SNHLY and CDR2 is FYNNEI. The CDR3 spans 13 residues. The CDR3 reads CASRGQYNQPQHF. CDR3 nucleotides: TGTGCCAGCAGGGGACAGTACAATCAGCCCCAGCATTTT.

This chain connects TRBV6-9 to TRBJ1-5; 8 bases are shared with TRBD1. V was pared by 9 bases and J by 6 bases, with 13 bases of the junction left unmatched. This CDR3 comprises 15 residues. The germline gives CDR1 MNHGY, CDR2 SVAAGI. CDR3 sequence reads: CARTPEDRASQPQHF. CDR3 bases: TGTGCCAGAACGCCGGAGGACAGGGCGAGTCAGCCCCAGCATTTT.

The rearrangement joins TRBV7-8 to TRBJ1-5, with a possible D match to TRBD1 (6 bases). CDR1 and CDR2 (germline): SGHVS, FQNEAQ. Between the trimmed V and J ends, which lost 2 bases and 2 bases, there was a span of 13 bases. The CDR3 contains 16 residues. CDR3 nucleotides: TGTGCCAGCAGCTTATTTTCAGGGGTTGGCAATCAGCCCCAGCATTTT. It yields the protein CASSLFSGVGNQPQHF. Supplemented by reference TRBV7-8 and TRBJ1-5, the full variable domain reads GAGVSQSPRYKVAKRGQDVALRCDPISGHVSLFWYQQALGQGPEFLTYFQNEAQLDKSGLPSDRFFAERPEGSVSTLKIQRTQQEDSAVYLCASSLFSGVGNQPQHFGDGTRLSIL.

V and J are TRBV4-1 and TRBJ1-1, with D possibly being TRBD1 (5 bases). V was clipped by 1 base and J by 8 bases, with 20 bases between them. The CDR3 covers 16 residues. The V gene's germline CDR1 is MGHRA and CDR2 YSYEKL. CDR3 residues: CASSQVADRGTREAFF. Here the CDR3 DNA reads TGCGCCAGCAGCCAAGTCGCTGACCGGGGGACTCGGGAAGCTTTCTTT.

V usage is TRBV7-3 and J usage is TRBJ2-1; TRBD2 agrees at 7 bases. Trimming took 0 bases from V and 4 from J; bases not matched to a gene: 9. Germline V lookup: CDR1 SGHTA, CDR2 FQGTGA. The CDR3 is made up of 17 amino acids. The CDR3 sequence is CASSLTGLADVYNEQFF. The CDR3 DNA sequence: TGTGCCAGCAGCTTAACGGGTCTAGCGGACGTATACAATGAGCAGTTCTTC.

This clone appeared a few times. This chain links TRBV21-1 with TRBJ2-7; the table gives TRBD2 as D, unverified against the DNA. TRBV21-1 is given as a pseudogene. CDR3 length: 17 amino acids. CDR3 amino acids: CASSKGATSGSPYEQYF. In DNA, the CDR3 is TGTGCCAGCAGCAAAGGGGCTACTAGCGGGAGCCCCTACGAGCAGTACTTC.

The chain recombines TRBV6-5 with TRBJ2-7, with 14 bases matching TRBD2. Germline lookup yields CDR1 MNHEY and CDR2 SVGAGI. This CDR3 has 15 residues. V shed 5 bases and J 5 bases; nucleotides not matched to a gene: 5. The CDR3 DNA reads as TGTGCCAGCAGTGGGGGGACTAGCGGGAGCCACGAGCAGTACTTC. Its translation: CASSGGTSGSHEQYF.

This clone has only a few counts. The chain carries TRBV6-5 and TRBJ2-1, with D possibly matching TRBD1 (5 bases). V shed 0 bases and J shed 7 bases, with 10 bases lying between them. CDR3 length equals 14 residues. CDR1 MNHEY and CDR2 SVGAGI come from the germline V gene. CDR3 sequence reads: CASSYSIGANEQFF. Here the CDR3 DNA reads TGTGCCAGCAGTTACTCGATTGGGGCAAATGAGCAGTTCTTC.

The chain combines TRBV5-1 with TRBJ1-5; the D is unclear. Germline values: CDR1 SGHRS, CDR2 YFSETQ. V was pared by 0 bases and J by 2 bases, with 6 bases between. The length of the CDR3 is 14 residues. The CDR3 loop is CASSLGLGNQPQHF. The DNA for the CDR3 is TGCGCCAGCAGCTTGGGGCTGGGCAATCAGCCCCAGCATTTT.

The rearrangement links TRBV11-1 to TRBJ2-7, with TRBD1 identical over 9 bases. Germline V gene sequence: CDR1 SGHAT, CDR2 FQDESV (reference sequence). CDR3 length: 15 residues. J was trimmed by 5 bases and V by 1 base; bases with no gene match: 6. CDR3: CASSLEGTGSNEQYF. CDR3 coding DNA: TGTGCCAGCAGCTTAGAGGGGACAGGGTCTAACGAGCAGTACTTC.

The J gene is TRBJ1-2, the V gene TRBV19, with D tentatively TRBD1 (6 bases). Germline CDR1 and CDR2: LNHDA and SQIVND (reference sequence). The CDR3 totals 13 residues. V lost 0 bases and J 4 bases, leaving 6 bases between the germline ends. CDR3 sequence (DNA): TGTGCCAGTAGTATAGACAGGGGCTATGGCTACACCTTC. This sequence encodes CASSIDRGYGYTF.

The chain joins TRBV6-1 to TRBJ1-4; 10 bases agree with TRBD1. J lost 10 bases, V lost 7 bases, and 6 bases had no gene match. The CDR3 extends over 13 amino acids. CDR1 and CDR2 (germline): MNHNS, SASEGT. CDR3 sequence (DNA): TGTGCCAGCACTTGGGACAGGGGTGCAAAACTGTTTTTT. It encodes CASTWDRGAKLFF.

CDR3 sequence (DNA): TGTGCCAGCAGCTTAGCTGGGAGCGAGCAGTACTTC. This codes for CASSLAGSEQYF. This chain connects TRBV7-9 to TRBJ2-7; tentative D call: TRBD2 (5 bases). This CDR3 has 12 amino acids. Germline V CDR1 and CDR2: SEHNR, FQNEAQ (reference sequence). V lost 0 bases and J lost 6, with 6 bases in between.

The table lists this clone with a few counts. CDR3: CASSRTIPSTGKVYEQYF. The CDR3 region has the DNA TGCGCCAGCAGCCGCACTATACCTTCGACAGGAAAAGTCTACGAGCAGTACTTC. This chain joins TRBV5-1 and TRBJ2-7; possible D gene TRBD1, 6 bases. The V end lost 4 bases, the J end lost 3 bases, and 26 bases lay between the germline ends. Germline V gene data show CDR1 as SGHRS and CDR2 as YFSETQ. CDR3 size: 18 residues.

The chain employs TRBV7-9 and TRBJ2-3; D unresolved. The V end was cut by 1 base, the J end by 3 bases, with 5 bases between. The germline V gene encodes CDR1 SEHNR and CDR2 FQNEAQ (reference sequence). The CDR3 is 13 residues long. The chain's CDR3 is CASSLGVTDTQYF. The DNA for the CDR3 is TGTGCCAGCAGCTTAGGCGTTACAGATACGCAGTATTTT. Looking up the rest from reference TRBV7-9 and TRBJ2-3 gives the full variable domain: DTGVSQNPRHKITKRGQNVTFRCDPISEHNRLYWYRQTLGQGPEFLTYFQNEAQLEKSRLLSDRFSAERPKGSFSTLEIQRTEQGDSAMYLCASSLGVTDTQYFGPGTRLTVL.

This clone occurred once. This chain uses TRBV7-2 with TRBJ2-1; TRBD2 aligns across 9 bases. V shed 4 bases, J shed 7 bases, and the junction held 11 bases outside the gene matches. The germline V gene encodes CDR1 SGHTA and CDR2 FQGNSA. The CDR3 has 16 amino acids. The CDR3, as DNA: TGTGCCAGCAGCTGGATATTGCGGGAGGGCCGAAATGAGCAGTTCTTC. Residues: CASSWILREGRNEQFF.